This T cell receptor (beta chain) comes out of a study of CD8 T cells in Susac syndrome. Sequencing of TCR beta was undertaken in CD8+ and CD4+ T cells derived from blood. The multiple sclerosis controls comprised treatment-naive patients whose relapsing-remitting disease was stable or active. The CD8+ and CD4+ T cells were isolated magnetically using a negative isolation approach, whereas the TEMRA cells were enriched by FACS. Random hexamers were used to reverse transcribe roughly 0.5 to 1 ug of RNA. Amplification of TCR beta CDR3 by immunoSEQ multiplex PCR spanned 54 Vbeta and 13 Jbeta. One entry per CDR3 protein, called by TCRdb with MiXCR from the immunoSEQ multiplex PCR reads. The data show 90,000 to 150,000 distinct CDR3 sequences, 93% seen once. CDR3 size: 14 residues. V lost 6 bases and J lost 4; bases outside the gene matches: 8. Germline-derived CDR1 and CDR2 are MNHEY and SVGEGT.

This clonotype originated in a human donor with multiple sclerosis. The chain uses TRBV6-2 or TRBV6-3 and TRBJ1-1, with 7 bases identical to TRBD1. Sequencing input: CD4+ T cells from PBMCs. The CDR3 sequence is CASSQTGRGTEAFF. DNA for the CDR3: TGTGCCAGCAGCCAGACAGGGAGAGGCACTGAAGCTTTCTTT.